Presented here are 14 T cell receptor beta chains from one specimen sequenced in a study of human T cells and chemical hapten exposure. Each CDR3 protein is one row after TCRdb ran MiXCR on the RACE reads. The repertoire holds about 260,000 distinct CDR3 sequences, with 7.5% to 9% as singletons. Time point described: pre-sensitization, week 0. Indicated treatment: therapeutic diphenylcyclopropenone sensitization with weekly scalp DPC. The input for sequencing was whole blood, taken in connection with sensitization to the hapten diphenylcyclopropenone (DPC). Receptors originate from a middle-aged woman with alopecia areata. Some clones in this sample may be carry-over from other donors' samples.

This clonotype has more than one count but fewer than ten. The J gene is TRBJ2-2, the V gene TRBV3-1; D remains ambiguous. The CDR3 loop spans 13 amino acids. Deletions cut 8 bases from V and 3 bases from J, with 10 bases between. Germline V gene sequence: CDR1 LGHDT, CDR2 YNNKEL (reference sequence). CDR3 coding DNA: TGTGCCAGCCACCAGCGAGACACCGGGGAGCTGTTTTTT. Translation gives CASHQRDTGELFF.

The chain links TRBV7-2 to TRBJ2-5; 7 bases line up with TRBD2. CDR3 length: 13 residues. CDR1 SGHTA and CDR2 FQGNSA come from the germline V gene. The V gene end was trimmed by 5 bases and the J gene end by 5 bases; junction bases not matched to a gene: 5. The CDR3 DNA sequence: TGTGCCAGCAGCGGGAGGGGCCTCGAGACCCAGTACTTC. Translation gives CASSGRGLETQYF.

In this sample, this clonotype turned up a few times. The chain uses TRBV12-3 or TRBV12-4 and TRBJ2-2, with 7 bases that match TRBD2. This CDR3 spans 15 amino acids. After removal of 2 bases from V and 4 bases from J, the junction contained 4 bases not matched to a gene. CDR3 DNA: TGTGCCAGCAGTTTAAGACTAGCATCCACCGGGGAGCTGTTTTTT. This codes for CASSLRLASTGELFF.

This clonotype was seen ten or more times. The chain carries TRBV6-1 and TRBJ1-1; 7 bases are shared with TRBD1. This CDR3 comprises 14 residues. In germline, CDR1 is MNHNS, CDR2 SASEGT. Losses at the gene ends were 7 bases for V and 3 bases for J; bases not matched to a gene: 8. Here the CDR3 reads CASNQPGGYTEAFF. The CDR3 DNA reads TGTGCCAGCAACCAGCCAGGGGGGTACACTGAAGCTTTCTTT.

The gene calls are TRBV20-1 and TRBJ1-6; D unclear. Trimming removed 3 bases at V and 7 bases at J, with 13 bases between. Germline lookup yields CDR1 DFQATT and CDR2 SNEGSKA (reference sequence). CDR3 size: 14 residues. DNA of the CDR3: TGCAGTGCTAGTTCCGGGTCGGCCAATTCACCCCTCCACTTT. It codes for CSASSGSANSPLHF.

Comments on this clonotype: One base away lies a much larger clone, so this may be a sequencing read error. The chain joins TRBV7-2 to TRBJ1-4; TRBD1 is a possible D gene (5 bases). Germline V gene lookup returns CDR1 SGHTA and CDR2 FQGNSA. The CDR3 consists of 15 residues. CDR3 nucleotides: TGTGCCGGCAGCTTAGCGGGACCAACTAATGAAAAACTGTTTTTT. This sequence encodes CAGSLAGPTNEKLFF.

This clonotype appeared a few times. V gene TRBV11-1 combines with J gene TRBJ2-2; TRBD2 matches 14 bases. The CDR3 sequence is 16 residues long. Unmatched junction bases numbered 3, after V lost 8 bases and J lost 1 base. The germline V gene has CDR1 SGHAT and CDR2 FQDESV (reference sequence). CDR3 loop: CASGGLAGGNTGELFF. CDR3 bases: TGTGCCAGCGGAGGACTAGCGGGAGGGAACACCGGGGAGCTGTTTTTT. The full variable domain, with the rest looked up from reference TRBV11-1 and TRBJ2-2, is EAEVAQSPRYKITEKSQAVAFWCDPISGHATLYWYRQILGQGPELLVQFQDESVVDDSQLPKDRFSAERLKGVDSTLKIQPAELGDSAMYLCASGGLAGGNTGELFFGEGSRLTVL.

This clonotype has at least ten counts. CDR3 region: CASSLGGGDGYGYTF. The CDR3 DNA reads as TGTGCCAGCAGTTTAGGAGGGGGCGACGGATATGGCTACACCTTC. V is TRBV28 and J is TRBJ1-2; TRBD1 matches at 7 bases. The V gene's germline CDR1 is MDHEN and CDR2 SYDVKM. Trimming at V came to 2 bases and at J to 5 bases, leaving 8 bases not matched to a gene. This CDR3 contains 15 residues.

With regard to this clonotype: At one of its ends the junction is not consistent with the germline gene, which may arise from a read error. This sequence joins TRBV7-7 and TRBJ2-1, with D perhaps assigned TRBD1 or TRBD2 (5 bases each). The CDR3 contains 15 residues. In germline, CDR1 is SSHAT, CDR2 FNYEAQ (reference sequence). CDR3 amino acids: CASSPGRVAYNEQFF. CDR3 DNA: TGTGCTAGCAGCCCAGGGCGGGTAGCCTACAATGAGCAGTTCTTC.

In this sample, this clonotype turned up a few times. The chain couples TRBV12-3 or TRBV12-4 to TRBJ1-1; D may be TRBD1 (5 bases). There are 13 residues in the CDR3. Trimming stripped 6 bases from V and 3 bases from J, with 11 bases between. The CDR3 region has the DNA TGTGCCAGCAGAGGGGATACAGACACTGAAGCTTTCTTT. Its translation: CASRGDTDTEAFF.

This chain uses TRBV6-1 with TRBJ1-6; no reliable D call. Germline CDR1 MNHNS, CDR2 SASEGT. The CDR3 covers 13 residues. The germline V and J ends were trimmed by 7 bases and 7 bases, with 11 bases remaining between them. The CDR3 region is CASIMSGNSPLHF. DNA of the CDR3: TGTGCCAGCATAATGAGTGGGAATTCACCCCTCCACTTT.

The chain uses TRBV29-1 and TRBJ2-5; tentatively, D is TRBD2 (5 bases). The CDR3 contains 12 residues. CDR1 and CDR2 from the germline V gene are SQVTM and ANQGSEA. Trimming stripped 3 bases from V and 5 bases from J, with 10 bases between. The CDR3 DNA reads as TGCAGCGTTGACCCCTGGAGGGAGACCCAGTACTTC. This encodes CSVDPWRETQYF.

This chain joins TRBV7-2 and TRBJ2-7; D remains ambiguous. The germline V gene encodes CDR1 SGHTA and CDR2 FQGNSA. Deletions cut 0 bases from V and 2 bases from J, with 11 bases between. The CDR3 sequence is 15 residues long. In DNA, the CDR3 is TGTGCCAGCAGCTTAGCCGTGGCAGCCACCTACGAGCAGTACTTC. Its protein is CASSLAVAATYEQYF.

Only a few counts were recorded for this clonotype. The chain employs TRBV12-3 or TRBV12-4 and TRBJ2-1; 7 bases fit TRBD2. The CDR3 extends over 12 amino acids. Trimming removed 8 bases from V and 7 bases from J; junction bases left unmatched: 5. CDR3 region: CASGRASNEQFF. The CDR3 region has the DNA TGTGCCAGCGGGAGGGCCTCTAATGAGCAGTTCTTC.